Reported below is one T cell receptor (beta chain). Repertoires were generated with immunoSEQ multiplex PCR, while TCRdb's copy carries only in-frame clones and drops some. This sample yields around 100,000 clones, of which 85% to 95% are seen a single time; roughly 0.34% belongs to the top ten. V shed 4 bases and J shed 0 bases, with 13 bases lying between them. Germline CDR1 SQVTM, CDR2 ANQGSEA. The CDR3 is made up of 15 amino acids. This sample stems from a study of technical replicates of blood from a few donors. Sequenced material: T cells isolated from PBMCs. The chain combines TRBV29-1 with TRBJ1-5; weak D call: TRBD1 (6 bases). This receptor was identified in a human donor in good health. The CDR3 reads CSVALDRNSNQPQHF. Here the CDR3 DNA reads TGCAGCGTTGCCTTAGACAGGAATAGCAATCAGCCCCAGCATTTT. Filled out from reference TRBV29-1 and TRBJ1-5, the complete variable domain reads SAVISQKPSRDICQRGTSLTIQCQVDSQVTMMFWYRQQPGQSLTLIATANQGSEATYESGFVIDKFPISRPNLTFSTLTVSNMSPEDSSIYLCSVALDRNSNQPQHFGDGTRLSIL.